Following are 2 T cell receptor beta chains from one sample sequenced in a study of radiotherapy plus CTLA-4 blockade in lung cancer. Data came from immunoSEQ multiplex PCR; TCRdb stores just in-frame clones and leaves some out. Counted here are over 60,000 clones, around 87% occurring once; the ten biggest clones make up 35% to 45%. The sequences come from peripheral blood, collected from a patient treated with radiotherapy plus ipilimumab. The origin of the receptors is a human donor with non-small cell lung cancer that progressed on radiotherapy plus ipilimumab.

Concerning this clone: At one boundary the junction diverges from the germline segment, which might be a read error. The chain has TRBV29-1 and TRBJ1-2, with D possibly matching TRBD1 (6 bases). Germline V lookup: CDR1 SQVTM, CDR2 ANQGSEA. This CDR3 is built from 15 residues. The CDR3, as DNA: TGCCGCGTGGGGGCGGGGGGCGCATTCCAATATGGCTACACCTTC. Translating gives CRVGAGGAFQYGYTF.

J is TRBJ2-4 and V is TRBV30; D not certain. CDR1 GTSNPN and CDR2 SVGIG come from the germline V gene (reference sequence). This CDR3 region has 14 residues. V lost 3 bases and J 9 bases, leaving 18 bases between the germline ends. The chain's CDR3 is CAWRGSDRPGIQYF. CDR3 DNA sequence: TGTGCCTGGAGGGGAAGTGATCGACCGGGCATTCAGTACTTC.